These T cell receptor beta chains were read from a single sample in a study of T cell changes during pregnancy in multiple sclerosis. Sequencing was performed with immunoSEQ multiplex PCR; in TCRdb, only in-frame clones are kept and a portion is missing. The data show about 44,000 clones, roughly nine tenths seen once. The source material was CD4+ T cells from peripheral blood mononuclear cells, sampled after pregnancy. All receptors come from a female donor with multiple sclerosis, enrolled in a pregnancy study. Both conserved end residues are part of each CDR3. Each record gives: CDR3 protein, CDR3 DNA, clone size, J gene, V gene, D gene. The D gene is left open where the match is weak. A row's size may be missing; if present it is once, few, many or a size class.

CDR3 protein: CASSEGPSTDTQYF; CDR3 DNA: TGTGCCAGCAGTGAGGGGCCTTCCACAGATACGCAGTATTTT; clone size: NA; J gene: TRBJ2-3; V gene: TRBV6-1; D gene: NA
CDR3 protein: CASSSLRTGGNYGYTF; CDR3 DNA: TGTGCCAGCAGTTCCCTAAGGACAGGGGGGAACTATGGCTACACCTTC; clone size: NA; J gene: TRBJ1-2; V gene: TRBV6-5; D gene: TRBD1
CDR3 protein: CASSRGGKETQYF; CDR3 DNA: TGTGCCAGCAGCCGCGGGGGGAAAGAGACCCAGTACTTC; clone size: NA; J gene: TRBJ2-5; V gene: TRBV5-5; D gene: TRBD2
CDR3 protein: CASSFQGLAKNIQYF; CDR3 DNA: TGTGCCAGCAGTTTTCAGGGTCTAGCCAAAAACATTCAGTACTTC; clone size: once; J gene: TRBJ2-4; V gene: TRBV28; D gene: NA
CDR3 protein: CASSFRLGETQYF; CDR3 DNA: TGTGCCAGCAGCTTCAGACTAGGAGAGACCCAGTACTTC; clone size: NA; J gene: TRBJ2-5; V gene: TRBV7-2; D gene: NA
CDR3 protein: CASSSGLSYNEQFF; CDR3 DNA: TGTGCCAGTAGTAGCGGACTCTCCTACAATGAGCAGTTCTTC; clone size: NA; J gene: TRBJ2-1; V gene: TRBV11-3; D gene: NA
CDR3 protein: CASSLTEGNTIYF; CDR3 DNA: TGTGCCAGCAGCTTAACAGAAGGAAACACCATATATTTT; clone size: NA; J gene: TRBJ1-3; V gene: TRBV16; D gene: NA
CDR3 protein: CASSLAPSSYEQYF; CDR3 DNA: TGCGCCAGCAGCTTGGCCCCGTCGTCCTACGAGCAGTACTTC; clone size: NA; J gene: TRBJ2-7; V gene: TRBV5-1; D gene: NA
CDR3 protein: CASSPEREYNEQFF; CDR3 DNA: TGTGCCAGCAGTCCCGAGCGGGAGTACAATGAGCAGTTCTTC; clone size: NA; J gene: TRBJ2-1; V gene: TRBV28; D gene: TRBD2
CDR3 protein: CASSYSTSAGTLYNEQFF; CDR3 DNA: TGTGCCAGCAGCTATTCGACGTCCGCCGGGACACTTTACAATGAGCAGTTCTTC; clone size: NA; J gene: TRBJ2-1; V gene: TRBV14; D gene: NA
CDR3 protein: CASSLDLSGTDTQYF; CDR3 DNA: TGTGCCAGCAGCTTGGACCTCTCGGGAACAGATACGCAGTATTTT; clone size: NA; J gene: TRBJ2-3; V gene: TRBV5-4; D gene: NA
CDR3 protein: CAIGGDLNEQFF; CDR3 DNA: TGTGCCATCGGGGGCGACCTCAATGAGCAGTTCTTC; clone size: NA; J gene: TRBJ2-1; V gene: TRBV10-3; D gene: NA
CDR3 protein: CASSQDTTSGGKQFF; CDR3 DNA: TGTGCCAGCAGCCAAGACACAACTAGCGGGGGGAAGCAGTTCTTC; clone size: NA; J gene: TRBJ2-1; V gene: TRBV4-2; D gene: TRBD2
CDR3 protein: CASKGQGNTGELFF; CDR3 DNA: TGCGCCAGCAAGGGACAGGGTAACACCGGGGAGCTGTTTTTT; clone size: NA; J gene: TRBJ2-2; V gene: TRBV10-2; D gene: TRBD1
CDR3 protein: CASSPPARGPRSYTF; CDR3 DNA: TGTGCCAGCTCACCACCGGCCAGGGGCCCCAGAAGCTACACCTTC; clone size: NA; J gene: TRBJ1-2; V gene: TRBV18; D gene: NA
CDR3 protein: CASGSGTAYMNTEAFF; CDR3 DNA: TGTGCCAGCGGGTCCGGAACAGCTTACATGAACACTGAAGCTTTCTTT; clone size: NA; J gene: TRBJ1-1; V gene: TRBV28; D gene: NA
CDR3 protein: CASSLGAVVQGHTGELFF; CDR3 DNA: TGTGCCAGCAGTTTAGGTGCGGTAGTGCAGGGGCACACCGGGGAGCTGTTTTTT; clone size: NA; J gene: TRBJ2-2; V gene: TRBV28; D gene: NA
CDR3 protein: CASSSLGSGGYEQYF; CDR3 DNA: TGCGCCAGCAGCTCCCTGGGTAGCGGGGGGTACGAGCAGTACTTC; clone size: few; J gene: TRBJ2-7; V gene: TRBV5-1; D gene: TRBD2
CDR3 protein: CASSMPGYTGEAFF; CDR3 DNA: TGTGCCAGTAGTATGCCGGGGTACACTGGGGAAGCTTTCTTT; clone size: NA; J gene: TRBJ1-1; V gene: TRBV19; D gene: NA
CDR3 protein: CASSQGLASPEQYF; CDR3 DNA: TGCGCCAGCAGCCAGGGCCTAGCGAGCCCCGAGCAGTACTTC; clone size: NA; J gene: TRBJ2-7; V gene: TRBV4-1; D gene: NA
CDR3 protein: CASSLVQGTDTQYF; CDR3 DNA: TGCGCCAGCAGCTTGGTCCAGGGTACAGATACGCAGTATTTT; clone size: NA; J gene: TRBJ2-3; V gene: TRBV5-1; D gene: NA
CDR3 protein: CASSVGMRESETQYF; CDR3 DNA: TGTGCCAGCAGTGTCGGTATGCGGGAGTCAGAGACCCAGTACTTC; clone size: NA; J gene: TRBJ2-5; V gene: TRBV6-1; D gene: TRBD2
CDR3 protein: CASSVGTSGNTIYF; CDR3 DNA: TGTGCCAGCAGCGTAGGGACATCTGGAAACACCATATATTTT; clone size: NA; J gene: TRBJ1-3; V gene: TRBV9; D gene: NA
CDR3 protein: CASSISANEKLFF; CDR3 DNA: TGTGCCAGTAGTATATCGGCTAATGAAAAACTGTTTTTT; clone size: NA; J gene: TRBJ1-4; V gene: TRBV19; D gene: NA
CDR3 protein: CASRATGGGETQYF; CDR3 DNA: TGTGCCAGCAGGGCGACAGGGGGCGGGGAGACCCAGTACTTC; clone size: NA; J gene: TRBJ2-5; V gene: TRBV2; D gene: TRBD1
CDR3 protein: CASSITGGYEQYF; CDR3 DNA: TGTGCTAGCAGCATCACAGGGGGCTACGAGCAGTACTTC; clone size: NA; J gene: TRBJ2-7; V gene: TRBV7-7; D gene: TRBD1
CDR3 protein: CASSEFQNTGELFF; CDR3 DNA: TGTGCCAGCAGTGAATTTCAGAACACCGGGGAGCTGTTTTTT; clone size: NA; J gene: TRBJ2-2; V gene: TRBV25-1; D gene: NA
CDR3 protein: CASSSGQGSDTQYF; CDR3 DNA: TGTGCCAGCAGCTCCGGACAGGGATCAGATACGCAGTATTTT; clone size: once; J gene: TRBJ2-3; V gene: TRBV7-3; D gene: TRBD1
CDR3 protein: CAISARGPTNSYEQYF; CDR3 DNA: TGTGCCATCAGTGCCAGGGGGCCTACCAACTCCTACGAGCAGTACTTC; clone size: NA; J gene: TRBJ2-7; V gene: TRBV10-3; D gene: TRBD1
CDR3 protein: CASSVDVGAVNYGYTF; CDR3 DNA: TGTGCCAGCAGCGTAGACGTGGGGGCAGTTAACTATGGCTACACCTTC; clone size: NA; J gene: TRBJ1-2; V gene: TRBV9; D gene: NA
CDR3 protein: CASSRGLAGGLEQYF; CDR3 DNA: TGTGCCAGCAGTCGTGGACTAGCGGGAGGGCTCGAGCAGTACTTC; clone size: few; J gene: TRBJ2-7; V gene: TRBV6-5; D gene: TRBD2
CDR3 protein: CASSYVGARNEQYF; CDR3 DNA: TGTGCCAGCAGTTACGTAGGGGCGCGGAACGAGCAGTACTTC; clone size: NA; J gene: TRBJ2-7; V gene: TRBV6-6; D gene: NA
CDR3 protein: CASTMGLAGAKNIQYF; CDR3 DNA: TGTGCCAGCACTATGGGACTAGCGGGAGCCAAAAACATTCAGTACTTC; clone size: NA; J gene: TRBJ2-4; V gene: TRBV5-4; D gene: TRBD2
CDR3 protein: CASSESGRGGETGELFF; CDR3 DNA: TGCGCCAGCAGTGAGTCGGGGAGGGGGGGAGAAACCGGGGAGCTGTTTTTT; clone size: NA; J gene: TRBJ2-2; V gene: TRBV10-1; D gene: NA
CDR3 protein: CASSFAETQYF; CDR3 DNA: TGTGCCAGCAGCTTCGCGGAGACCCAGTACTTC; clone size: NA; J gene: TRBJ2-5; V gene: TRBV5-4; D gene: NA
CDR3 protein: CASSLTYDRVYGYTF; CDR3 DNA: TGCGCCAGCAGTCTTACGTATGACAGGGTCTATGGCTACACCTTC; clone size: NA; J gene: TRBJ1-2; V gene: TRBV5-1; D gene: TRBD1
CDR3 protein: CASRDTTSSYEQYF; CDR3 DNA: TGCGCCAGCAGAGACACAACGAGCTCCTACGAGCAGTACTTC; clone size: NA; J gene: TRBJ2-7; V gene: TRBV10-2; D gene: NA
CDR3 protein: CASSDRRNEQFF; CDR3 DNA: TGCGCCAGCAGTGACCGGCGGAATGAGCAGTTCTTC; clone size: NA; J gene: TRBJ2-1; V gene: TRBV10-1; D gene: NA
CDR3 protein: CASSSRGGGANQPQHF; CDR3 DNA: TGTGCCAGTAGTTCGCGCGGAGGGGGGGCCAATCAGCCCCAGCATTTT; clone size: NA; J gene: TRBJ1-5; V gene: TRBV19; D gene: NA
CDR3 protein: CASSQVTGIGTRPQHF; CDR3 DNA: TGCGCCAGCAGCCAGGTGACAGGGATCGGCACTCGGCCCCAGCATTTT; clone size: NA; J gene: TRBJ1-5; V gene: TRBV4-1; D gene: TRBD1
CDR3 protein: CASRRTGTGSNQPQHF; CDR3 DNA: TGTGCCAGCAGAAGGACCGGGACAGGATCCAATCAGCCCCAGCATTTT; clone size: NA; J gene: TRBJ1-5; V gene: TRBV5-5; D gene: TRBD1
CDR3 protein: CASSPGTGPYEQYF; CDR3 DNA: TGTGCCAGCAGCCCCGGGACAGGGCCCTACGAGCAGTACTTC; clone size: NA; J gene: TRBJ2-7; V gene: TRBV6-1; D gene: TRBD1
CDR3 protein: CASSPGTGGVNDGELFF; CDR3 DNA: TGCGCCAGCAGCCCCGGGACAGGGGGCGTTAACGACGGGGAGCTGTTTTTT; clone size: NA; J gene: TRBJ2-2; V gene: TRBV10-1; D gene: TRBD1
CDR3 protein: CASSLTSAGHNEQFF; CDR3 DNA: TGTGCCAGCAGCTTGACGAGTGCGGGACACAATGAGCAGTTCTTC; clone size: NA; J gene: TRBJ2-1; V gene: TRBV5-4; D gene: NA
CDR3 protein: CASSQVDREIKGYTF; CDR3 DNA: TGCGCCAGCAGCCAAGTAGACAGGGAAATCAAAGGCTACACCTTC; clone size: once; J gene: TRBJ1-2; V gene: TRBV4-1; D gene: TRBD1
CDR3 protein: CASSLELAGPYEQYF; CDR3 DNA: TGTGCCAGCAGTCTTGAACTAGCGGGCCCCTACGAGCAGTACTTC; clone size: NA; J gene: TRBJ2-7; V gene: TRBV6-5; D gene: TRBD2
CDR3 protein: CASSIAAVSNQPQHF; CDR3 DNA: TGTGCCAGTAGTATAGCCGCAGTAAGCAATCAGCCCCAGCATTTT; clone size: NA; J gene: TRBJ1-5; V gene: TRBV19; D gene: NA
CDR3 protein: CASSAGTKSYEQYF; CDR3 DNA: TGCGCCAGCAGCGCGGGGACGAAATCCTACGAGCAGTACTTC; clone size: once; J gene: TRBJ2-7; V gene: TRBV5-1; D gene: NA
CDR3 protein: CATSSGGSSYEQYF; CDR3 DNA: TGTGCCACCAGCAGCGGGGGGAGCTCCTACGAGCAGTACTTC; clone size: NA; J gene: TRBJ2-7; V gene: TRBV15; D gene: TRBD2
CDR3 protein: CASSRTSGSVGELFF; CDR3 DNA: TGTGCCAGTAGCCGGACTAGCGGGAGTGTCGGGGAGCTGTTTTTT; clone size: NA; J gene: TRBJ2-2; V gene: TRBV19; D gene: TRBD2
CDR3 protein: CASSEGGLTGREKLFF; CDR3 DNA: TGTGCCAGCAGTGAAGGGGGACTCACCGGAAGAGAAAAACTGTTTTTT; clone size: NA; J gene: TRBJ1-4; V gene: TRBV25-1; D gene: NA
CDR3 protein: CASSTGLAGLTDTQYF; CDR3 DNA: TGCGCCAGCAGCACTGGACTAGCGGGCCTCACAGATACGCAGTATTTT; clone size: NA; J gene: TRBJ2-3; V gene: TRBV5-1; D gene: TRBD2
CDR3 protein: CASSVGQGNYNEQFF; CDR3 DNA: TGTGCCAGCAGCGTCGGACAGGGGAATTACAATGAGCAGTTCTTC; clone size: NA; J gene: TRBJ2-1; V gene: TRBV11-1; D gene: TRBD1
CDR3 protein: CASSPTLAKNIQYF; CDR3 DNA: TGTGCCAGCAGCCCTACGTTAGCCAAAAACATTCAGTACTTC; clone size: NA; J gene: TRBJ2-4; V gene: TRBV11-1; D gene: NA
CDR3 protein: CASSPPTQYTEAFF; CDR3 DNA: TGTGCCAGCTCACCACCTACACAGTACACTGAAGCTTTCTTT; clone size: few; J gene: TRBJ1-1; V gene: TRBV18; D gene: NA
CDR3 protein: CASSLVIERGEGEQYF; CDR3 DNA: TGTGCCAGCAGCTTAGTAATTGAGCGGGGGGAAGGCGAGCAGTACTTC; clone size: few; J gene: TRBJ2-7; V gene: TRBV7-8; D gene: TRBD2
CDR3 protein: CASSWTGETQYF; CDR3 DNA: TGTGCCAGCAGCTGGACAGGGGAGACCCAGTACTTC; clone size: NA; J gene: TRBJ2-5; V gene: TRBV7-9; D gene: TRBD1